Presented here are 23 T cell receptor beta chains from one specimen sequenced in a study of post-analysis software for immune sequencing data (dated by TCRdb to about 2015). Findings and caveats that apply to the study as a whole: Patients showed significantly higher frequencies than controls for a handful of TRBV segments, among them TRBV5-6, TRBV5-1 and TRBV20-1.

The library was built by means of PCR. The sequencer was an Illumina HiSeq 2500. Unique molecular identifiers were incorporated into TCR beta cDNA libraries to reduce PCR and sequencing biases. TCRdb itself trimmed the public reads at Q25 with fastp, ran MiXCR and retained productive beta chains. A single entry per CDR3 protein holds the most common genes and DNA from its merged rows. For this sample the table gives about 540,000 distinct CDR3 sequences, of which roughly 34% were detected only once. Less than 6% of the sample comes from the top ten. No antigens are known for them. Source material: blood. The receptors were sampled from a girl aged 2-17 years with multiple sclerosis.

This clonotype was counted a few times. The chain uses TRBV5-1 and TRBJ2-6, with 9 positions matching TRBD1. The ends lost 3 bases at V and 2 bases at J; junction bases unmatched: 3. The CDR3 covers 16 residues. In germline, CDR1 is SGHRS, CDR2 YFSETQ. CDR3 sequence (DNA): TGCGCCAGCAGCTCCTGGACAGGGGCTGGGGCCAACGTCCTGACTTTC. Translation gives CASSSWTGAGANVLTF.

This clonotype was seen more than once but under ten times. V is TRBV19 and J is TRBJ1-5; D is undetermined. V was trimmed by 9 bases and J by 6 bases, leaving 9 bases between them. The CDR3 consists of 11 residues. Germline values: CDR1 LNHDA, CDR2 SQIVND (reference sequence). CDR3 residues: CASSSGQPQHF. DNA for the CDR3: TGTGCCAGCTCCTCGGGTCAGCCCCAGCATTTT.

Turning to this clonotype: Sequence at one end of the junction differs from germline and may be a read error. The chain is built from TRBV9 and TRBJ2-7; 8 bases fit TRBD2. The germline V gene encodes CDR1 SGDLS and CDR2 YYNGEE. This CDR3 contains 15 residues. Here the CDR3 DNA reads TGTGCCAGCAGCGGGTCGGCGGGGGGTACCTACGAGCGGTACTTC. This encodes CASSGSAGGTYERYF. Full variable domain (outside the CDR3, taken from reference TRBV9 and TRBJ2-7): DSGVTQTPKHLITATGQRVTLRCSPRSGDLSVYWYQQSLDQGLQFLIQYYNGEERAKGNILERFSAQQFPDLHSELNLSSLELGDSALYFCASSGSAGGTYERYFGPGTRLTVT.

Only a few counts were recorded for this clonotype. This chain connects TRBV20-1 to TRBJ1-2; D might be TRBD1 (6 bases). CDR3 length equals 17 residues. The germline V gene encodes CDR1 DFQATT and CDR2 SNEGSKA (reference sequence). V was pared by 3 bases and J by 4 bases, with 24 bases between. The CDR3 sequence: CSASKQGPWALIYGYTF. In nucleotides, the CDR3 is TGCAGTGCTAGTAAGCAGGGGCCGTGGGCCCTAATCTATGGCTACACCTTC.

V usage is TRBV28 and J usage is TRBJ2-5; 11 bases fit TRBD2. CDR1 MDHEN and CDR2 SYDVKM come from the germline V gene. There are 15 residues in the CDR3. The J segment lost 4 bases and the V segment lost 6 bases, leaving 7 bases of the junction unmatched. The CDR3 sequence is CASRRLAGGRETQYF. In DNA form, the CDR3 reads TGTGCCAGCAGGCGTCTAGCGGGGGGACGAGAGACCCAGTACTTC. The full variable domain, in which reference TRBV28 and TRBJ2-5 provide the parts outside the CDR3, is DVKVTQSSRYLVKRTGEKVFLECVQDMDHENMFWYRQDPGLGLRLIYFSYDVKMKEKGDIPEGYSVSREKKERFSLILESASTNQTSMYLCASRRLAGGRETQYFGPGTRLLVL.

Comment on this clonotype: The junction does not match germline at one end; this may be a read error. V is TRBV5-5 and J is TRBJ2-5; TRBD1 matches 7 bases. The CDR3 consists of 14 residues. Germline V gene sequence: CDR1 SGHKS, CDR2 YYEKEE (reference sequence). CDR3 region: CACSSTGTEETQYF. The CDR3 DNA follows: TGTGCCTGCAGCTCCACCGGGACAGAAGAGACCCAGTACTTC.

The gene calls are TRBV6-5 and TRBJ2-4, with D perhaps TRBD1 (6 bases). The V end lost 7 bases, the J end lost 6 bases, and 16 bases lay between the germline ends. This CDR3 comprises 14 residues. From germline, CDR1 is MNHEY and CDR2 SVGAGI. CDR3 protein: CASIQGRIGNIQYF. CDR3 bases: TGTGCCAGCATCCAGGGGAGAATTGGAAACATTCAGTACTTC.

As to this clonotype: A much bigger clone sits one base away, suggesting this may be a read error. The gene calls are TRBV6-5 and TRBJ2-7, with 8 positions matching TRBD1. Trimming at V came to 6 bases and at J to 0 bases, leaving 4 bases not matched to a gene. This CDR3 has 14 residues. Germline V gene data show CDR1 as MNHEY and CDR2 as SVGAGI. CDR3 in DNA: TGTGCCAGCAGCTCAACAGGGGGCTCCTACGAGCAGTACTTC. Protein product: CASSSTGGSYEQYF.

There are a few counts of this clonotype. The chain couples TRBV29-1 to TRBJ2-3; tentatively, D is TRBD2 (7 bases). Between the trimmed V and J ends, which lost 6 bases and 5 bases, there was a span of 15 bases. The CDR3 loop spans 13 amino acids. Looked up from germline, CDR1 is SQVTM and CDR2 is ANQGSEA. In DNA form, the CDR3 reads TGCAGCGTCGTTGGGGGGGCAATAGATACGCAGTATTTT. Amino acid sequence: CSVVGGAIDTQYF.

This clonotype showed up just a few times. This chain connects TRBV20-1 to TRBJ1-6; tentatively, D is TRBD1 (5 bases). The CDR3 contains 16 residues. The germline V and J ends were trimmed by 5 bases and 0 bases, with 14 bases remaining between them. In germline, CDR1 is DFQATT, CDR2 SNEGSKA (reference sequence). CDR3 in DNA: TGCAGTGCTCCCGGGACTCCAAGCTCCTATAATTCACCCCTCCACTTT. Encoded protein: CSAPGTPSSYNSPLHF.

On this clonotype: Relative to the germline gene, one junction end is altered; a read error may explain this. The gene calls are TRBV5-1 and TRBJ2-3, with a tentative D call TRBD2 (6 bases). The CDR3 consists of 14 residues. Germline-derived CDR1 and CDR2 are SGHRS and YFSETQ. CDR3 DNA sequence: TGCGCCAGCAGCTTGCGGGGGTCCTCAGATGCGCAGTATTTT. Its protein is CASSLRGSSDAQYF.

A few counts support this clonotype. The chain has TRBV13 and TRBJ1-1, with a weak D call TRBD1 (5 bases). Per the germline V gene, CDR1 is PRHDT and CDR2 is FYEKMQ (reference sequence). V was clipped by 2 bases and J by 3 bases, with 10 bases between them. CDR3 length equals 14 residues. Written as DNA, the CDR3 is TGTGCCAGCAGCTTAAGTGGGGCAGACACTGAAGCTTTCTTT. As protein: CASSLSGADTEAFF.

The gene calls are TRBV6-5 and TRBJ2-1, with TRBD2 identical over 8 bases. The CDR3 runs to 14 residues. Germline CDR1 and CDR2: MNHEY and SVGAGI. V lost 10 bases to trimming and J lost 2 bases; unmatched junction nucleotides: 7. CDR3 in DNA: TGTGCCAATGAGCGGGGGAACCCCTACAATGAGCAGTTCTTC. Its protein is CANERGNPYNEQFF.

The chain recombines TRBV11-2 with TRBJ1-2; perhaps TRBD1 as D (5 bases). V lost 5 bases and J lost 8, with 15 bases in between. The CDR3 is 13 amino acids. Germline CDR1 reads SGHAT; CDR2 reads FQNNGV. The CDR3 protein is CASSRDWAGGYTF. The CDR3 region has the DNA TGTGCCAGCAGCCGGGACTGGGCGGGGGGCTACACCTTC. The full variable domain, in which reference TRBV11-2 and TRBJ1-2 provide the parts outside the CDR3, is EAGVAQSPRYKIIEKRQSVAFWCNPISGHATLYWYQQILGQGPKLLIQFQNNGVVDDSQLPKDRFSAERLKGVDSTLKIQPAKLEDSAVYLCASSRDWAGGYTFGSGTRLTVV.

The chain is built from TRBV5-1 and TRBJ2-6; 9 bases are a match to TRBD1. Trimming at V came to 4 bases and at J to 11 bases, leaving 7 bases not matched to a gene. Germline V CDR1 and CDR2: SGHRS, YFSETQ. There are 14 residues in the CDR3. CDR3 sequence (DNA): TGCGCCAGCAGCACCGGACAGGGGATCCACGTCCTGACTTTC. Its translation is CASSTGQGIHVLTF.

This clonotype has only a few counts. This sequence joins TRBV25-1 and TRBJ2-5; tentatively, D is TRBD1 or TRBD2 (5 bases each). V shed 2 bases and J shed 4 bases, with 17 bases lying between them. Germline assignment: CDR1 MGHDK and CDR2 SYGVNS. The CDR3 is 16 residues long. The CDR3 nucleotides are TGTGCCAGCAGTGAAGGAGGCGCAGGGATTGGAGAGACCCAGTACTTC. Translated: CASSEGGAGIGETQYF.

J is TRBJ1-2 and V is TRBV3-1; D not certain. Germline V gene lookup returns CDR1 LGHDT and CDR2 YNNKEL (reference sequence). The length of the CDR3 is 15 residues. V gave up 1 base and J gave up 4 bases, with 13 bases separating them. This CDR3 is CASSQGASRSYGYTF. In DNA, the CDR3 is TGTGCCAGCAGCCAAGGGGCAAGCAGATCCTATGGCTACACCTTC.

The chain couples TRBV11-2 to TRBJ2-7; TRBD2 matches 10 bases. Germline V gene sequence: CDR1 SGHAT, CDR2 FQNNGV. V lost 2 bases, J lost 2 bases, and 12 bases stayed unmatched. The CDR3 is made up of 18 amino acids. The chain's CDR3 is CASSLQASGGEIAYEQYF. CDR3 bases: TGTGCCAGCAGCTTACAGGCTAGCGGGGGAGAGATCGCCTACGAGCAGTACTTC.

The chain is built from TRBV19 and TRBJ1-1; weak D call: TRBD1 (5 bases). Trimming left V 10 bases short and J 2 bases short, with 17 bases between. The CDR3 extends over 14 amino acids. In germline, CDR1 is LNHDA, CDR2 SQIVND (reference sequence). The CDR3 protein is CATSAQGLNTEAFF. The CDR3 nucleotides are TGTGCCACCTCGGCCCAGGGACTCAACACTGAAGCTTTCTTT.

The chain joins TRBV4-2 to TRBJ2-7, with 10 bases aligning to TRBD2. The CDR3 extends over 21 amino acids. V lost 0 bases to trimming and J lost 2 bases; unmatched junction nucleotides: 19. Germline V gives CDR1 LGHNA, CDR2 YNFKEQ. CDR3 sequence reads: CASSQDQSPPITSGEAYEQYF. In nucleotides, the CDR3 is TGTGCCAGCAGCCAAGATCAATCGCCCCCAATTACTAGCGGGGAGGCCTACGAGCAGTACTTC.

This rearrangement joins TRBV5-1 to TRBJ1-1, with TRBD1 identical over 9 bases. The V and J ends lost 6 bases and 11 bases, in that order; junction bases with no gene match: 26. From germline, CDR1 is SGHRS and CDR2 YFSETQ. The CDR3 runs to 18 residues. The CDR3 here is CASTRTGAEGSSSTRAFF. In nucleotides, the CDR3 is TGCGCCAGCACCCGGACAGGGGCGGAGGGGAGTAGCAGTACGCGGGCTTTCTTT.

To note about this clonotype: This may be a read error: a much more frequent sequence differs by one nucleotide. V and J are TRBV28 and TRBJ1-1; weak D call: TRBD1 (6 bases). Germline CDR1 and CDR2: MDHEN and SYDVKM. CDR3 length: 13 residues. The CDR3 loop is CASRGQGITETFF. CDR3 nucleotide sequence: TGTGCCAGCAGGGGCCAGGGGATCACTGAAACTTTCTTT.

The chain uses TRBV28 and TRBJ1-6; TRBD1 matches at 7 bases. Trimming cost V 6 bases and J 8 bases; bases outside gene matches: 13. Germline V lookup: CDR1 MDHEN, CDR2 SYDVKM. The CDR3 has 16 residues. The chain's CDR3 is CASRLGGEGAHSPLHF. Written as DNA, the CDR3 is TGTGCCAGCAGACTCGGCGGGGAGGGGGCGCATTCACCCCTCCACTTT.